This T cell receptor (beta chain) was profiled in a study of blood T cell repertoires in COVID-19. The wider study: The study drew acute and convalescent COVID-19 samples from the United States, Italy and Spain. PBMCs, B-cell-depleted T cells, or T cells were the source of the cDNA or gDNA that made up the material.

Source study methods: Estimation of nucleated cell counts relied on the amplification of reference gene primers. TCRdb's table, derived via immunoSEQ multiplex PCR, lists solely in-frame clones and lacks some. V, J and clone size were drawn from that table, and D and trimming were deduced from the DNA. The sample yields fewer than 75,000 clones, 90% to 95% seen once. J was trimmed by 7 bases and V by 6 bases; bases with no gene match: 9. CDR1 and CDR2 from the germline V gene are SGHRS and YFSETQ. The CDR3 loop spans 14 amino acids. The rearrangement uses TRBV5-1 and TRBJ2-2, with 7 nucleotides matching TRBD2. Sequences were obtained from peripheral blood. This receptor was obtained from a man aged 45-65 years with active COVID-19. CDR3 DNA: TGCGCCAGCACTACCAGCGGGATTAACGGGGAGCTGTTTTTT. As protein: CASTTSGINGELFF.